These 7 T cell receptor beta chains came from one sample sequenced in a study of cytomegalovirus exposure and HLA in healthy donors. 13 Jbeta primers and 60 Vbeta primers were used for the PCR. Method: immunoSEQ multiplex PCR; TCRdb's copy keeps in-frame clones and lacks some. The data contain around 150,000 clones, approximately 80% of them singletons. The sequenced material came from PBMCs. The receptors here all came from a man over 45 in good health and CMV-seronegative.

V and J are TRBV6-5 and TRBJ1-4; D remains ambiguous. V gave up 2 bases and J gave up 7 bases, with 11 bases separating them. The CDR3 is 14 amino acids. In germline, CDR1 is MNHEY, CDR2 SVGAGI. CDR3 coding DNA: TGTGCCAGCAGTTACACCGGGATGGTTGAAAAACTGTTTTTT. Its translation: CASSYTGMVEKLFF.

The chain is built from TRBV9 and TRBJ2-2, with D possibly being TRBD2 (6 bases). The CDR3 contains 14 residues. Deletions cut 0 bases from V and 7 bases from J, with 10 bases between. Germline V lookup: CDR1 SGDLS, CDR2 YYNGEE. Here the CDR3 DNA reads TGTGCCAGCAGCGTAGGGGGGGTAAACGGGGAGCTGTTTTTT. Residues: CASSVGGVNGELFF.

As to this clone: An end of the junction differs from the germline gene, which may be a read error. V and J are TRBV2 and TRBJ2-7; tentatively, D is TRBD1 (6 bases). The CDR3 has 15 amino acids. Germline CDR1 reads SNHLY; CDR2 reads FYNNEI. The CDR3, as DNA: TGTGCCAGCCTGGGACAATTCCCTACCTCCAACGAGCAGTACTTC. This encodes CASLGQFPTSNEQYF.

The gene calls are TRBV14 and TRBJ2-2, with D possibly being TRBD1 (5 bases). There are 17 residues in the CDR3. The V gene lost 0 bases and the J gene lost 4 bases, with 15 bases spanning the gap. The V gene's germline CDR1 is SGHDN and CDR2 FVKESK. DNA for the CDR3: TGTGCCAGCAGCCAAGATATTGGGCAGGGCCCCACCGGGGAGCTGTTTTTT. Protein: CASSQDIGQGPTGELFF.

The V gene is TRBV6-1, the J gene TRBJ2-1, with 13 positions matching TRBD2. Germline CDR1 reads MNHNS; CDR2 reads SASEGT. CDR3 length: 18 amino acids. The J segment lost 8 bases and the V segment lost 4 bases, leaving 14 bases of the junction unmatched. CDR3 DNA: TGTGCCAGCAGTGTTGGACTAGCGGGGGTCCCAAGGCGGTATGAGCAGTTCTTC. Encoded protein: CASSVGLAGVPRRYEQFF.

The V call is TRBV2, the J call TRBJ2-5; TRBD2 agrees at 8 bases. Trimming took 1 base from V and 4 from J; bases not matched to a gene: 8. Per the germline V gene, CDR1 is SNHLY and CDR2 is FYNNEI. CDR3 length equals 16 residues. The CDR3 is CASSEVDGGAGETQYF. The CDR3 bases are TGTGCCAGCAGTGAAGTTGACGGGGGGGCCGGAGAGACCCAGTACTTC.

The V and J genes are TRBV2 and TRBJ1-2, with 7 nucleotides matching TRBD1. Germline V lookup: CDR1 SNHLY, CDR2 FYNNEI. The ends lost 7 bases at V and 4 bases at J; junction bases unmatched: 3. The CDR3 length is 12 residues. The CDR3 reads CASTTGTYGYTF. The CDR3 DNA is TGTGCCAGCACGACAGGGACCTATGGCTACACCTTC.